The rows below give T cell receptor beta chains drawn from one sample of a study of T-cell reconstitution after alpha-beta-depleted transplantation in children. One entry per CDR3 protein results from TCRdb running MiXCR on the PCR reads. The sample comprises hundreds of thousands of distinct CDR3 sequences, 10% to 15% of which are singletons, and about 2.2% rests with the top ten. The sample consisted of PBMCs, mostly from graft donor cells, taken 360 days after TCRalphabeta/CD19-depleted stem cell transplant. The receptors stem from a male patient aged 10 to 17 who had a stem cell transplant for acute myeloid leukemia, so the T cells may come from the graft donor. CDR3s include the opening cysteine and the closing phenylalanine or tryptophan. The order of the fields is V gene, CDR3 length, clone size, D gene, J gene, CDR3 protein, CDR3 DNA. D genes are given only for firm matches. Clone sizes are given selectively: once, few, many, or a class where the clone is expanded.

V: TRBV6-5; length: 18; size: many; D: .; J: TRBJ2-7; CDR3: CASSYSGRATAPDREQYF; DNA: TGTGCCAGCAGTTACTCGGGCAGGGCGACGGCTCCGGATCGCGAGCAGTACTTC
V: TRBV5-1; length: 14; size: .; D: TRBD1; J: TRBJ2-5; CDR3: CASSSNRGRETQYF; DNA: TGCGCCAGCAGCTCGAACAGGGGCCGAGAGACCCAGTACTTC
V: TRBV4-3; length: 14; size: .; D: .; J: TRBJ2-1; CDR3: CASSQRTISNEQFF; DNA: TGCGCCAGCAGCCAAAGGACCATTAGCAATGAGCAGTTCTTC
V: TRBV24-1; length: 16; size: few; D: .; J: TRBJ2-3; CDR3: CATSDSGVHPTDTQYF; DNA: TGTGCCACCAGTGATTCTGGCGTCCACCCCACAGATACGCAGTATTTT
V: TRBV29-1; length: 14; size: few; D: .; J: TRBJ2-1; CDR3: CSVGKIGSYNEQFF; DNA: TGCAGCGTTGGGAAGATCGGTAGCTACAATGAGCAGTTCTTC
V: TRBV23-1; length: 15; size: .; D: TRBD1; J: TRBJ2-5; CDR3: CASSQSGQGRETQYF; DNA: TGCGCCAGCAGTCAATCGGGACAGGGGAGGGAGACCCAGTACTTC
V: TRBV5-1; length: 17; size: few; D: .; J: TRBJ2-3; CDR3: CASSLHQGSIGTDTQYF; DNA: TGCGCCAGCAGCTTGCACCAAGGGAGTATAGGAACAGATACGCAGTATTTT
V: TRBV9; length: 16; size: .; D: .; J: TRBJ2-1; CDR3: CASSPHLRDPRGEQFF; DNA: TGTGCCAGCAGCCCCCACCTCCGGGACCCCCGTGGTGAGCAGTTCTTC
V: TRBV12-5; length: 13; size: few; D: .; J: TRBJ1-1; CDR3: CASGSTGLTEAFF; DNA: TGTGCTAGTGGTTCGACTGGGCTGACTGAAGCTTTCTTT
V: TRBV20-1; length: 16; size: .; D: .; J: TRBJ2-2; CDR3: CSADSLAGTVTGELFF; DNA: TGCAGTGCTGACAGTCTAGCCGGGACGGTCACCGGGGAGCTGTTTTTT
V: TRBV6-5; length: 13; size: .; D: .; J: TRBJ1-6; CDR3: CASSYSQNSPLHF; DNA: TGTGCCAGCAGTTACAGTCAGAATTCACCCCTCCACTTT
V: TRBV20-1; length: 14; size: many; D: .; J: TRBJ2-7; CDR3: CSARSGINNYEQYF; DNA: TGCAGTGCTAGGTCGGGAATAAACAACTACGAGCAGTACTTC
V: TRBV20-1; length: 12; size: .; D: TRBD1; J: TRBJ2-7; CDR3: CSAEGQGTEQYF; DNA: TGCAGTGCAGAGGGACAGGGTACCGAGCAGTACTTC
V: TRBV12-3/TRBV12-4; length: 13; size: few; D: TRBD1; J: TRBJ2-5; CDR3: CASLLLQGETQYF; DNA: TGTGCCAGCCTACTATTACAGGGGGAGACCCAGTACTTC
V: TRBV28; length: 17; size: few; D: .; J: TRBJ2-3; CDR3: CASSLCIGPGCTDTQYF; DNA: TGTGCCAGCAGTTTATGCATAGGGCCCGGCTGTACAGATACGCAGTATTTT
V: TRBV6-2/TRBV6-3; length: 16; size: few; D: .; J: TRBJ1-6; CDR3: CASSYDTSSYNSPLHF; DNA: TGTGCCAGCAGTTACGACACGAGCTCCTATAATTCACCCCTCCACTTT
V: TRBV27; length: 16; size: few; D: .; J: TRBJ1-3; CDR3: CASSFMDPSAGNTIYF; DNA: TGTGCCAGCAGTTTTATGGACCCCTCGGCTGGAAACACCATATATTTT
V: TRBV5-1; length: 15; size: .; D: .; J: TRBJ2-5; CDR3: CASSPSTGPTETQYF; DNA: TGCGCCAGCAGCCCCTCCACAGGGCCGACAGAGACCCAGTACTTC
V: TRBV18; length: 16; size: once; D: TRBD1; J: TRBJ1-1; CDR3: CASSPPQGGGNTEAFF; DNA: TGTGCCAGCTCACCGCCACAGGGGGGGGGAAACACTGAAGCTTTCTTT
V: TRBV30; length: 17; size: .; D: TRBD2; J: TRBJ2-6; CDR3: CAWIGLAGYSGANVLTF; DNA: TGTGCCTGGATCGGACTAGCGGGGTACTCTGGGGCCAACGTCCTGACTTTC
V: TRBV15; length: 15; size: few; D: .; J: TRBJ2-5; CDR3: CATSTPLGPQETQYF; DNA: TGTGCCACCAGCACCCCTCTCGGACCCCAAGAGACCCAGTACTTC
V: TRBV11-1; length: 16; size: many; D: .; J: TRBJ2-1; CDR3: CASSRRGGTGHNEQFF; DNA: TGTGCCAGCAGCCGCAGGGGGGGGACTGGTCACAATGAGCAGTTCTTC
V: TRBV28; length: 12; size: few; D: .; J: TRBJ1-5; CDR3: CASAGGVGPQHF; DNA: TGTGCCAGCGCTGGGGGGGTTGGACCCCAGCATTTT
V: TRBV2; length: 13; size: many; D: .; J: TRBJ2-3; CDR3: CASSEAGGDTQYF; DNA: TGTGCCAGCAGTGAAGCGGGGGGAGATACGCAGTATTTT
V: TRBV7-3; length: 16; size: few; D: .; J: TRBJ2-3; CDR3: CASSSGLLTSTDTQYF; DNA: TGTGCCAGCAGCTCGGGACTTCTTACTAGCACAGATACGCAGTATTTT
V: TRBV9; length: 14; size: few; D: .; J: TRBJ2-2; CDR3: CASGGGVGTGELFF; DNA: TGTGCCAGTGGAGGGGGAGTGGGTACCGGGGAGCTGTTTTTT
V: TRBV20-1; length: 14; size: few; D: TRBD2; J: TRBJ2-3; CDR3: CSSWTRMGTDTQYF; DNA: TGCAGTTCCTGGACTAGGATGGGCACAGATACGCAGTATTTT
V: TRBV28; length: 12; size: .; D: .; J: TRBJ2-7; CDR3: CASSHLVGEQYF; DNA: TGTGCCAGCAGTCACTTAGTTGGCGAGCAGTACTTC
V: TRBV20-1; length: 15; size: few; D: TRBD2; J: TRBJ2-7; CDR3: CSARDLAGGGYEQYF; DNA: TGCAGTGCTAGAGATCTAGCGGGAGGGGGCTACGAGCAGTACTTC
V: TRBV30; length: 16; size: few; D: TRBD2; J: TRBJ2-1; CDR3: CAWAIPGLAGVNEQFF; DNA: TGTGCCTGGGCCATTCCGGGACTAGCGGGAGTGAATGAGCAGTTCTTC
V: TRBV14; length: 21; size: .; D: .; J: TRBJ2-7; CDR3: CASSQEKPPPQGVLSSYEQYF; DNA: TGTGCCAGCAGCCAAGAGAAGCCCCCCCCGCAGGGCGTCTTAAGCTCCTACGAGCAGTACTTC
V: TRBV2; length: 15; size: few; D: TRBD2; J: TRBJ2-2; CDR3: CASRRLASGAGELFF; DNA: TGTGCCAGCAGGAGACTAGCATCAGGCGCCGGGGAGCTGTTTTTT
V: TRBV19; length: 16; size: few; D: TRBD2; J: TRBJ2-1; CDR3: CASSPLLAGALNEQFF; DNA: TGTGCCAGTAGTCCCCTTCTGGCGGGAGCTTTGAATGAGCAGTTCTTC
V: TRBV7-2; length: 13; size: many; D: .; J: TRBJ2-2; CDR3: CASSLIAVGELFF; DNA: TGTGCCAGCAGCTTAATCGCGGTCGGGGAGCTGTTTTTT
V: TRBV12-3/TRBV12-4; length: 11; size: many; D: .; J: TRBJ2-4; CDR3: CASSRYPTVFF; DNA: TGTGCCAGCAGCAGATATCCGACCGTCTTCTTC
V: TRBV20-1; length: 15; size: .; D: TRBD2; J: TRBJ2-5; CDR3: CSASSLAGSPETQYF; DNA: TGCAGTGCTAGTAGTCTAGCGGGAAGCCCGGAGACCCAGTACTTC
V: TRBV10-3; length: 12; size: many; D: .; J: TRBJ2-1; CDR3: CAIAANGDEQFF; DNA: TGTGCCATCGCGGCTAATGGGGATGAGCAGTTCTTC
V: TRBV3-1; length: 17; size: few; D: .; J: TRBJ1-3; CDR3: CASSQLRQAAHPNTIYF; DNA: TGTGCCAGCAGCCAGCTGCGACAGGCGGCCCATCCAAACACCATATATTTT
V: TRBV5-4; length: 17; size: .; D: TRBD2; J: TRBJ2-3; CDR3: CASSLPPMGLVRDTQYF; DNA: TGTGCCAGCAGCTTGCCTCCTATGGGACTAGTCAGGGATACGCAGTATTTT
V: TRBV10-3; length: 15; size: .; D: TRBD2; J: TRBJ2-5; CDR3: CAISGLAGERETQYF; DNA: TGTGCCATCAGTGGACTAGCGGGAGAGCGAGAGACCCAGTACTTC
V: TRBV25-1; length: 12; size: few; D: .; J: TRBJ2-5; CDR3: CASSASQETQYF; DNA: TGTGCCAGCAGTGCGAGTCAAGAGACCCAGTACTTC
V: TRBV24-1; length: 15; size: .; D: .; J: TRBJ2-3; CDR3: CATSDFGTSTDTQYF; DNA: TGTGCCACCAGTGATTTTGGAACTTCCACAGATACGCAGTATTTT
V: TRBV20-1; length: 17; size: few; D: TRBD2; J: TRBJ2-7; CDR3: CSAPRGGRIPLSYEQYF; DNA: TGCAGTGCTCCTCGTGGCGGGAGGATCCCCCTCTCCTACGAGCAGTACTTC
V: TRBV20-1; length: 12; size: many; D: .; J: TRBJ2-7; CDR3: CSALDYPSEQYF; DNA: TGCAGTGCTTTGGACTACCCCAGCGAGCAGTACTTC
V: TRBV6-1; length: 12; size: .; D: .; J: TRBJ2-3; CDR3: CASSESRVHPKF; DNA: TGTGCCAGCAGTGAAAGTAGGGTCCATCCCAAATTT
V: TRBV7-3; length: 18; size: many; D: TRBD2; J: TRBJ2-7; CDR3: CASSQGTSGDRLSYEQYF; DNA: TGTGCCAGCAGCCAAGGGACTAGCGGGGACCGGTTATCCTACGAGCAGTACTTC
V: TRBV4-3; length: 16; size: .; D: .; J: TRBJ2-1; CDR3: CASSQVEGNPYNEQFF; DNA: TGCGCCAGCAGCCAAGTTGAGGGTAACCCCTACAATGAGCAGTTCTTC
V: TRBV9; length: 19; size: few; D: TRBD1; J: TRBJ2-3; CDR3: CASSVVEGSRQGAPDTQYF; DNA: TGTGCCAGCAGCGTAGTAGAGGGATCGAGGCAGGGGGCTCCAGATACGCAGTATTTT
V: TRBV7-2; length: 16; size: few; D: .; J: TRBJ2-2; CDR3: CASSPHKGSNTGELFF; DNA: TGTGCCAGCAGCCCTCATAAAGGTTCGAACACCGGGGAGCTGTTTTTT
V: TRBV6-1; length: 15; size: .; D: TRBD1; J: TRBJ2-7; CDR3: CASSKPGQGLYEQYF; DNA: TGTGCCAGCAGTAAACCTGGACAGGGACTCTACGAGCAGTACTTC
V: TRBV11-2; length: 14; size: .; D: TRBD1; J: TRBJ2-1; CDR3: CASSQVGTGSEQFF; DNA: TGTGCCAGCAGCCAGGTCGGGACAGGCTCTGAGCAGTTCTTC
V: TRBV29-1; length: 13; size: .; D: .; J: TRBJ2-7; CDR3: CSVEVLVGYEQYF; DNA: TGCAGCGTTGAAGTACTAGTGGGCTACGAGCAGTACTTC
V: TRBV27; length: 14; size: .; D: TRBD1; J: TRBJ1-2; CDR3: CASSLSDRGYGYTF; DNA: TGTGCCAGCAGTTTATCGGACAGGGGATACGGCTACACCTTC
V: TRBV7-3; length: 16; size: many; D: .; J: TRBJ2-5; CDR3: CASSPGGRARQETQYF; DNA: TGTGCCAGCAGCCCCGGAGGCAGGGCGAGGCAAGAGACCCAGTACTTC
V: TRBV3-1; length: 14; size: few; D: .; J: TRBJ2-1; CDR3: CASSQVHSLGEQFF; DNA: TGTGCCAGCAGCCAAGTACACAGTCTCGGTGAGCAGTTCTTC
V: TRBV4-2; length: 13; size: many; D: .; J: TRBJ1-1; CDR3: CASTWAPNTEAFF; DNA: TGTGCCAGCACCTGGGCCCCGAACACTGAAGCTTTCTTT
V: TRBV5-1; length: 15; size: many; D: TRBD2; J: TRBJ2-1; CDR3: CASSQGLAGAPEQFF; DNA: TGCGCCAGCAGCCAGGGACTAGCGGGTGCCCCGGAGCAGTTCTTC
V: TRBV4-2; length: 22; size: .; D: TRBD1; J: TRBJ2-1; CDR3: CASSRTLFWDRVARGPYNEQFF; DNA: TGTGCCAGCAGCCGAACCCTATTCTGGGACAGGGTGGCGCGGGGACCTTACAATGAGCAGTTCTTC
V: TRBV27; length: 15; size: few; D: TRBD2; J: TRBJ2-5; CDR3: CASSLGTSLQETQYF; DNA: TGTGCCAGCAGTTTGGGGACTAGCCTCCAAGAGACCCAGTACTTC